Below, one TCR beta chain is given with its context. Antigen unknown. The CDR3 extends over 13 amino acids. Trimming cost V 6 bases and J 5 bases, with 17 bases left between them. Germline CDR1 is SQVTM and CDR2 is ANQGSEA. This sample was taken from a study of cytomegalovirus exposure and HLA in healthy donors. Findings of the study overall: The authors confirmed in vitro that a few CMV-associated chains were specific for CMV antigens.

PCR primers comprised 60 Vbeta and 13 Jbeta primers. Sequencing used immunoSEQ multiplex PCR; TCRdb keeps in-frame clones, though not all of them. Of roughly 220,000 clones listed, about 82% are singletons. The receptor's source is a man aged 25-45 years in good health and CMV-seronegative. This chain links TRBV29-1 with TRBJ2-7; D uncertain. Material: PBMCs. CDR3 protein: CSVQPRLGDEQYF. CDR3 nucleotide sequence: TGCAGCGTCCAACCCCGGTTGGGCGACGAGCAGTACTTC.